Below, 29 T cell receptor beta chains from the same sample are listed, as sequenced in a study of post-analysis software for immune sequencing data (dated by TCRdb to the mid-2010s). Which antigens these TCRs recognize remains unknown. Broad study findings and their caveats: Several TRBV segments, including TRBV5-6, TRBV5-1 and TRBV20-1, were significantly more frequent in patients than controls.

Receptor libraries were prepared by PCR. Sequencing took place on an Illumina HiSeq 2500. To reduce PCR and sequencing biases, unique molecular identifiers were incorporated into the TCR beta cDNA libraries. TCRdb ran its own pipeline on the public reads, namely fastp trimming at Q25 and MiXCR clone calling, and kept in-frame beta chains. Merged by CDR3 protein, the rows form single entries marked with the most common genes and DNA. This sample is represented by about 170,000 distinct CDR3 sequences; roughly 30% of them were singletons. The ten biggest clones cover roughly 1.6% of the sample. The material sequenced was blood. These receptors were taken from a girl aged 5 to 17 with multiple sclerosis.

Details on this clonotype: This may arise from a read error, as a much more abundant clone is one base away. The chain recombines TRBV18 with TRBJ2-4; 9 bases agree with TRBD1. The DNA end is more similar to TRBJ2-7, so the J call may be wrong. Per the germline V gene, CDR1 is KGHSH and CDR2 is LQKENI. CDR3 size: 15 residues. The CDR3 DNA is TGTGCCAGCTCACCTTGGACAGGGGCACCCTACGAGCAGTACTTC. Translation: CASSPWTGAPYEQYF.

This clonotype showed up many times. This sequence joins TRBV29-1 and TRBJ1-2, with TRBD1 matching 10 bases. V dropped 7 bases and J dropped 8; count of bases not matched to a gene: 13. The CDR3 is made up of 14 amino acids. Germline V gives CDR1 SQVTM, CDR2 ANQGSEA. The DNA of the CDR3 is TGCAGCGGGGGGACAGGGGTTCTCCCTTGGGGCTACACCTTC. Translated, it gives CSGGTGVLPWGYTF.

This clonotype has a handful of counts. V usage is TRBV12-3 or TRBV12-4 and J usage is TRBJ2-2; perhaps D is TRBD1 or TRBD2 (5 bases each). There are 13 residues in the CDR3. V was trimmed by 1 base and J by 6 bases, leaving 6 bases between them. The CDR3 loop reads CASSLGGAGELFF. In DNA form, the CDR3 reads TGTGCCAGCAGTTTAGGAGGGGCCGGGGAGCTGTTTTTT.

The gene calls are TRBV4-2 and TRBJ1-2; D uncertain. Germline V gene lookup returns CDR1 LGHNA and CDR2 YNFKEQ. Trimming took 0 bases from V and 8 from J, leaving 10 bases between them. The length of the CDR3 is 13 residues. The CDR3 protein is CASSQDPGRGYTF. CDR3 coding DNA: TGTGCCAGCAGCCAAGACCCCGGGAGAGGCTACACCTTC.

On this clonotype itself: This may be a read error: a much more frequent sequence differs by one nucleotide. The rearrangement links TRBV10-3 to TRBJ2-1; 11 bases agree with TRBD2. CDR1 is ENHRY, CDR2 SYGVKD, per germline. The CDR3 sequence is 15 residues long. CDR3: CAFSESSSGRNEQFF. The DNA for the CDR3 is TGTGCCTTCAGTGAGTCATCTAGCGGGAGGAATGAGCAGTTCTTC.

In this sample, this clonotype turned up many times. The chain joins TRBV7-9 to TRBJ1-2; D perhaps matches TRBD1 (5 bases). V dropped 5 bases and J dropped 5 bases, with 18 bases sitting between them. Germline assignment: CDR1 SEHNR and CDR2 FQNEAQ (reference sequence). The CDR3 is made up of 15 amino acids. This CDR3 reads CASSPKGRRYYGYTF. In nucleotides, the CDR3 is TGTGCCAGCAGCCCGAAGGGGCGACGGTATTATGGCTACACCTTC.

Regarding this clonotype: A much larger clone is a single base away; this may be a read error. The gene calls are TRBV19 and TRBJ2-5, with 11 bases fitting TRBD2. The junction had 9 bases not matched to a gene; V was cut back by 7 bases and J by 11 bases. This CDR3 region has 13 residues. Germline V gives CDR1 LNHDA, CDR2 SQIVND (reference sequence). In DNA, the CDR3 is TGTGCCAGTACACTAGCGGGGGCCAATGAGCAGTACTTC. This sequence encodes CASTLAGANEQYF.

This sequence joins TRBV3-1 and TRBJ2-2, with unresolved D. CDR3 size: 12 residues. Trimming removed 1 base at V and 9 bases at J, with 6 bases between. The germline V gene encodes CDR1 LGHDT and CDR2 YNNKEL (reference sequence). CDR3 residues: CASSQGPRELFF. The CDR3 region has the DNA TGTGCCAGCAGCCAAGGTCCCCGGGAGCTGTTTTTT.

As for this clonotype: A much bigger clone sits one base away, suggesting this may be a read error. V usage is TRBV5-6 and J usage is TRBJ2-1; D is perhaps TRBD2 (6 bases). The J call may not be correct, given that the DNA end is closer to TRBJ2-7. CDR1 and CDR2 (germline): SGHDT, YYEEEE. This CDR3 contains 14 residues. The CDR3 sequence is CASTKWRVGDEQYF. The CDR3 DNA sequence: TGTGCCAGCACTAAGTGGAGGGTCGGCGACGAGCAGTACTTC.

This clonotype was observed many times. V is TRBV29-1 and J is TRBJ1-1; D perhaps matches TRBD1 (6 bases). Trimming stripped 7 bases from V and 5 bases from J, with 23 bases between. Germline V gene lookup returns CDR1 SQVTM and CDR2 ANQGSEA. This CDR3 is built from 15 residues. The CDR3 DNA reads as TGCAGCGGATATGGGGGGCGCGTGGAGTCGACTGAAGCTTTCTTT. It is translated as CSGYGGRVESTEAFF.

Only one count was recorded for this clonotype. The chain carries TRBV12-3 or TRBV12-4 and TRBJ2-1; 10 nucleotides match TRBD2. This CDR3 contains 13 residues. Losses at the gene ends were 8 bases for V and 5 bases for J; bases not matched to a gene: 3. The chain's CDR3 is CASFSGGNNEQFF. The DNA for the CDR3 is TGTGCCAGCTTTAGCGGGGGGAACAATGAGCAGTTCTTC.

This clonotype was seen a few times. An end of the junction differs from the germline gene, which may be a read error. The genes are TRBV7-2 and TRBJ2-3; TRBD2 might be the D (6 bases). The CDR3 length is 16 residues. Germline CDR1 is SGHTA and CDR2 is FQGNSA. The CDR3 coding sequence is TGTGTCAGCAGCTTAACTTCCCGGGAGAGCACAGATACGCAGTATTTT. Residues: CVSSLTSRESTDTQYF.

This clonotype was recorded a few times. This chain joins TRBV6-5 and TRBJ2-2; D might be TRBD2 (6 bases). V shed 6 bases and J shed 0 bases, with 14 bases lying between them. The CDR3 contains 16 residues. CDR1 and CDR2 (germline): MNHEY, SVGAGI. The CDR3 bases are TGTGCCAGCAGGGACCCCGGAGGGTCGAACACCGGGGAGCTGTTTTTT. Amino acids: CASRDPGGSNTGELFF.

CDR3 protein: CASSERGTSGADTQYF. The CDR3 bases are TGTGCCAGCAGTGAAAGGGGGACTAGCGGGGCAGATACGCAGTATTTT. The chain links TRBV2 to TRBJ2-3; 13 bases map to TRBD2. Germline V gene sequence: CDR1 SNHLY, CDR2 FYNNEI. After removal of 2 bases from V and 4 bases from J, the junction contained 3 bases not matched to a gene. This CDR3 contains 16 residues. The whole variable domain, filled in from reference TRBV2 and TRBJ2-3, reads EPEVTQTPSHQVTQMGQEVILRCVPISNHLYFYWYRQILGQKVEFLVSFYNNEISEKSEIFDDQFSVERPDGSNFTLKIRSTKLEDSAMYFCASSERGTSGADTQYFGPGTRLTVL.

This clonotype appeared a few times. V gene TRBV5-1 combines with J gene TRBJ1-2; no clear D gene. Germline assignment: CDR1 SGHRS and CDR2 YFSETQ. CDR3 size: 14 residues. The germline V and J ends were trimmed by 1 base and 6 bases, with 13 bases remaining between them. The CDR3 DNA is TGCGCCAGCAGCTTGAATGGGATAAGGAATGGCTACACCTTC. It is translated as CASSLNGIRNGYTF.

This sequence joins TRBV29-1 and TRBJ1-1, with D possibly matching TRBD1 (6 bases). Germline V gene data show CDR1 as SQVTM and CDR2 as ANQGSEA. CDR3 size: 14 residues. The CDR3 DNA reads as TGCGGCGCCGTCTCACAGGGAGGGGGCACTGAAGCTTTCTTT. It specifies CGAVSQGGGTEAFF.

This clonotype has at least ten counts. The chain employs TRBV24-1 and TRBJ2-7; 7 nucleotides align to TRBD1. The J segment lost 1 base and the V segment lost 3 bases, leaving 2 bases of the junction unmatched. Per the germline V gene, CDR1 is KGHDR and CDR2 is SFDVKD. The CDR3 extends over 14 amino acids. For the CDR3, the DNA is TGTGCCACCAGTGATCCGGGACAGTCCTACGAGCAGTACTTC. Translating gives CATSDPGQSYEQYF.

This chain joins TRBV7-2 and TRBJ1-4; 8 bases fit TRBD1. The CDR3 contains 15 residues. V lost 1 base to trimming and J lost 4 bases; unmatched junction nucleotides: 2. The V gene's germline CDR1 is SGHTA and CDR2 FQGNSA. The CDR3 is CASSLVTGGNEKLFF. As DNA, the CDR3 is TGTGCCAGCAGCTTAGTAACAGGGGGTAATGAAAAACTGTTTTTT.

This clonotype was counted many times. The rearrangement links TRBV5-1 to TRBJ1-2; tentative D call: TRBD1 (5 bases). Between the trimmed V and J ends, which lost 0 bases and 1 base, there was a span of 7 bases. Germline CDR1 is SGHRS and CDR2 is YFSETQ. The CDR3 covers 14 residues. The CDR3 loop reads CASSLGQSNYGYTF. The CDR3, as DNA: TGCGCCAGCAGCTTGGGACAGAGTAACTATGGCTACACCTTC.

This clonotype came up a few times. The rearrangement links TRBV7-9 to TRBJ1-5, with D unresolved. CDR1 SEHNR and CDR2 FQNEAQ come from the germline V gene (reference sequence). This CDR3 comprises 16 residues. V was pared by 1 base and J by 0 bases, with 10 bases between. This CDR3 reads CASSLGEGYSNQPQHF. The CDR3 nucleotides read TGTGCCAGCAGCTTAGGGGAGGGCTATAGCAATCAGCCCCAGCATTTT.

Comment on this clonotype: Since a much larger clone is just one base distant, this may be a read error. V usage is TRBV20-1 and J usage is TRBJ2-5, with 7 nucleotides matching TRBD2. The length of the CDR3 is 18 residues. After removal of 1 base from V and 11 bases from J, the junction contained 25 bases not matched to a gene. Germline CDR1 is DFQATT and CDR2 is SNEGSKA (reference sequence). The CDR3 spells CSARGPGSPAGDVNEQYF. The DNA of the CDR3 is TGCAGTGCTAGAGGCCCCGGTAGCCCCGCGGGAGACGTCAATGAGCAGTACTTC.

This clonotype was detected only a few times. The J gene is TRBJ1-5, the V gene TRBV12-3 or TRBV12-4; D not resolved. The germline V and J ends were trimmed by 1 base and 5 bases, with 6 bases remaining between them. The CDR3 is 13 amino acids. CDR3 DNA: TGTGCCAGCAGTTTAGGGGGATATCAGCCCCAGCATTTT. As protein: CASSLGGYQPQHF.

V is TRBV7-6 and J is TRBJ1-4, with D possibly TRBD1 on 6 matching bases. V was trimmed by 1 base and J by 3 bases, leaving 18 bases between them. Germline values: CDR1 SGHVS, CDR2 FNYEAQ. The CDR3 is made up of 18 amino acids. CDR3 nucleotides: TGTGCCAGCAGCTTAGGCCGCCCCGGGGGGCTAGCTAATGAAAAACTGTTTTTT. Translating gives CASSLGRPGGLANEKLFF. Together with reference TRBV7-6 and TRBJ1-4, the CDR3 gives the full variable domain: GAGVSQSPRYKVTKRGQDVALRCDPISGHVSLYWYRQALGQGPEFLTYFNYEAQQDKSGLPNDRFSAERPEGSISTLTIQRTEQRDSAMYRCASSLGRPGGLANEKLFFGSGTQLSVL.

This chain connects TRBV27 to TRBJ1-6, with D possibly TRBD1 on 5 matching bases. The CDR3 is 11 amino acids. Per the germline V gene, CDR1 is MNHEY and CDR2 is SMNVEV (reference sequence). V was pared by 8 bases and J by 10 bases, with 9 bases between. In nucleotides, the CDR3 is TGTGCCAGCGGGGGGGACTCACCCCTCCACTTT. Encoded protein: CASGGDSPLHF.

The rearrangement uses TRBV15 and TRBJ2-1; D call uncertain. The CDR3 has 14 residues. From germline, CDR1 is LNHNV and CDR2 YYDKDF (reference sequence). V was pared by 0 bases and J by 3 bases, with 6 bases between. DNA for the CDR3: TGTGCCACCAGCAGAGAGGGGATCTACAATGAGCAGTTCTTC. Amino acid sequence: CATSREGIYNEQFF.

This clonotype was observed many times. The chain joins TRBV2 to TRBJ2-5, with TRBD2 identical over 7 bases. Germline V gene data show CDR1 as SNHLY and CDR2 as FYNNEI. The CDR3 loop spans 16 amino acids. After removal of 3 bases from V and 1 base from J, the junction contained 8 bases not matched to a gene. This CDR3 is CASSEVQAGSQETQYF. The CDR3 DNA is TGTGCCAGCAGTGAGGTTCAAGCGGGATCCCAAGAGACCCAGTACTTC.

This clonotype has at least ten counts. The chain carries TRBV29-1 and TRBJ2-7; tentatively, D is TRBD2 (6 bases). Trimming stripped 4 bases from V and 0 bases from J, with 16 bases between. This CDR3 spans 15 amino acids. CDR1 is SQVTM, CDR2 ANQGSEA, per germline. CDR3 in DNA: TGCAGCGTTGCCGGAGGAGGGACTCCCTCCTACGAGCAGTACTTC. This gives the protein CSVAGGGTPSYEQYF.

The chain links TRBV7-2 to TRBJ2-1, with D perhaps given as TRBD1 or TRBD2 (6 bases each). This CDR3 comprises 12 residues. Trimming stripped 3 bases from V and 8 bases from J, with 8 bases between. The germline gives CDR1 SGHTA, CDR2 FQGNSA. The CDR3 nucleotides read TGTGCCAGCAGCTTGGGGGGCGATGAGCAGTTCTTC. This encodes CASSLGGDEQFF.

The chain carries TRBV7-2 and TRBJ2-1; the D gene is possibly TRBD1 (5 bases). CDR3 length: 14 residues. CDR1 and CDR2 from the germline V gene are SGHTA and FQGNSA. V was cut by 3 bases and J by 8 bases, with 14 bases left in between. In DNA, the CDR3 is TGTGCCAGCAGCTTTTGGGGCCCTACGGATGAGCAGTTCTTC. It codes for CASSFWGPTDEQFF.